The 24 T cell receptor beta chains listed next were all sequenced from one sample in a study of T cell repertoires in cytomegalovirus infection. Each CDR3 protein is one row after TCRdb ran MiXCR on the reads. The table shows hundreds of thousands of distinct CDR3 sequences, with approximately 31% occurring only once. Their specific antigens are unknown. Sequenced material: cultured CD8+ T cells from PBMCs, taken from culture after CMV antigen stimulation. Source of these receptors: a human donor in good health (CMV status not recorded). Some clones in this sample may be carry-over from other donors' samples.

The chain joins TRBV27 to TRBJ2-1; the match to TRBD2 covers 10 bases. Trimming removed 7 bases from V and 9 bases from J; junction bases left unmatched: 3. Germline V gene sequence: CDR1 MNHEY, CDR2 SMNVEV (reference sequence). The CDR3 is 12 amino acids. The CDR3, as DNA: TGTGCCAGCATAGCGGGGGGTGGTGAGCAGTTCTTC. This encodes CASIAGGGEQFF.

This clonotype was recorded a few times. The CDR3 region has the DNA TGTGCCACCAAGCCCGACGGGGCCTATGGCTACACCTTC. It specifies CATKPDGAYGYTF. This sequence joins TRBV15 and TRBJ1-2; tentatively, D is TRBD1 (5 bases). V lost 7 bases, J lost 4 bases, and 13 bases lay in between. Germline values: CDR1 LNHNV, CDR2 YYDKDF (reference sequence). The CDR3 totals 13 residues.

CDR3 residues: CASNPTGAEQYF. In DNA, the CDR3 is TGTGCCAGCAACCCGACAGGGGCCGAGCAGTACTTC. V usage is TRBV5-6 and J usage is TRBJ2-7, with TRBD1 identical over 8 bases. Germline trimming cut 6 bases from V and 6 bases from J; bases unmatched to any gene: 5. The germline V gene encodes CDR1 SGHDT and CDR2 YYEEEE. The CDR3 runs to 12 residues.

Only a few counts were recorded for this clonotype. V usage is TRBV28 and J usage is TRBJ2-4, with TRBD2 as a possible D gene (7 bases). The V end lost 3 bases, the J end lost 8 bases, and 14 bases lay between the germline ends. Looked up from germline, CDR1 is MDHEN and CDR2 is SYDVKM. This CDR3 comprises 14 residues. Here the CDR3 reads CASSFEGEGDIQYF. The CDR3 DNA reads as TGTGCCAGCAGTTTTGAAGGGGAGGGGGACATTCAGTACTTC.

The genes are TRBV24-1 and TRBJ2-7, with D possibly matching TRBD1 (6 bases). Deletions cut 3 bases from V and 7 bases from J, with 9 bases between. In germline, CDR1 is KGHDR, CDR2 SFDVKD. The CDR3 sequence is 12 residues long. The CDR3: CATSDQTGEQYF. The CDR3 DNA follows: TGTGCCACCAGTGATCAGACAGGAGAGCAGTACTTC.

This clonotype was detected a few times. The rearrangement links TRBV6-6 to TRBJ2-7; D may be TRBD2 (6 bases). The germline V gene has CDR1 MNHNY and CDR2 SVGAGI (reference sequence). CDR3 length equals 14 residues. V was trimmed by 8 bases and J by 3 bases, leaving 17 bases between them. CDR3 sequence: CASGDRGGNYEQYF. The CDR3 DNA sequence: TGTGCCAGCGGCGACCGGGGAGGAAACTACGAGCAGTACTTC.

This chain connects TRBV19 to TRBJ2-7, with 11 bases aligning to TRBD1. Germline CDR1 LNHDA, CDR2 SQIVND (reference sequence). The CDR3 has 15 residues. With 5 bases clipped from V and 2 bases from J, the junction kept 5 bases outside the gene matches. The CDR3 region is CASSPGQGATYEQYV. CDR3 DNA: TGTGCCAGTAGTCCAGGACAGGGGGCAACCTACGAGCAGTACGTC.

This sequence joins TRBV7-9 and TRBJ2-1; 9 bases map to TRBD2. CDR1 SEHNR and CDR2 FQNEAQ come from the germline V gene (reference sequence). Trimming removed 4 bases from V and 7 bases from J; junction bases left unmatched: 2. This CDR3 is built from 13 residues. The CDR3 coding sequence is TGTGCCAGCAGCTCCGGACTAGCGAATGAGCAGTTCTTC. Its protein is CASSSGLANEQFF.

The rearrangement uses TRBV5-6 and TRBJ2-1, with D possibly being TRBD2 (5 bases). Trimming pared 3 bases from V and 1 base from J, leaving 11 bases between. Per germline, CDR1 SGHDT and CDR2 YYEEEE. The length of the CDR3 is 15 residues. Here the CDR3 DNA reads TGTGCCAGCAGCTGGGGAGTCCCATCCTACAATGAGCAGTTCTTC. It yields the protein CASSWGVPSYNEQFF.

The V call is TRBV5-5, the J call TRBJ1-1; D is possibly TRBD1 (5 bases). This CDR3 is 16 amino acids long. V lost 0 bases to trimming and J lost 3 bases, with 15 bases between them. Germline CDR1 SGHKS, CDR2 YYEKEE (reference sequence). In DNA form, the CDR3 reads TGTGCCAGCAGCTTGGTGGGGACGGGGAGAGACACTGAAGCTTTCTTT. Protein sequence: CASSLVGTGRDTEAFF.

This chain's CDR3 is CASSSPGQGDDNEQFF. The CDR3 bases are TGTGCCAGCAGCTCCCCTGGGCAGGGGGATGACAATGAGCAGTTCTTC. The J gene is TRBJ2-1, the V gene TRBV28, with 7 bases lining up with TRBD1. CDR3 length: 16 amino acids. V was clipped by 6 bases and J by 5 bases; unmatched bases: 13. Germline lookup yields CDR1 MDHEN and CDR2 SYDVKM. Full variable domain (rest looked up from reference TRBV28 and TRBJ2-1): DVKVTQSSRYLVKRTGEKVFLECVQDMDHENMFWYRQDPGLGLRLIYFSYDVKMKEKGDIPEGYSVSREKKERFSLILESASTNQTSMYLCASSSPGQGDDNEQFFGPGTRLTVL.

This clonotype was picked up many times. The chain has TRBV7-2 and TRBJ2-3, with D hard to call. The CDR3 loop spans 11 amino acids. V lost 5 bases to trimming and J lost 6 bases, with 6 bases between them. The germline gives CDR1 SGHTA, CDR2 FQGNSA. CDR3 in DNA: TGTGCCAGCAGCCCCTGGGATACGCAGTATTTT. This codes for CASSPWDTQYF. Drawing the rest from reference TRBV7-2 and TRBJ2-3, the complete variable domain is GAGVSQSPSNKVTEKGKDVELRCDPISGHTALYWYRQSLGQGLEFLIYFQGNSAPDKSGLPSDRFSAERTGGSVSTLTIQRTQQEDSAVYLCASSPWDTQYFGPGTRLTVL.

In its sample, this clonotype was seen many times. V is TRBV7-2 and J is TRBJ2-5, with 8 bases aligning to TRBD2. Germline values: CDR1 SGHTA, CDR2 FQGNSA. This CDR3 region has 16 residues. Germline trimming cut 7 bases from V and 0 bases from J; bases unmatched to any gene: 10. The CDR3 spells CASTPTGGGYQETQYF. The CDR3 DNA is TGTGCCAGCACCCCAACTGGCGGGGGGTACCAAGAGACCCAGTACTTC. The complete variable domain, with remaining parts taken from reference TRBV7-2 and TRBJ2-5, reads GAGVSQSPSNKVTEKGKDVELRCDPISGHTALYWYRQSLGQGLEFLIYFQGNSAPDKSGLPSDRFSAERTGGSVSTLTIQRTQQEDSAVYLCASTPTGGGYQETQYFGPGTRLLVL.

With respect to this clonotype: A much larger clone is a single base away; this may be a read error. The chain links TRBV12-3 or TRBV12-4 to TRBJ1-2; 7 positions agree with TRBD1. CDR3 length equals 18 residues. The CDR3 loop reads CANSFRPTRTGANYGYTF. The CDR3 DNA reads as TGTGCCAACAGTTTCCGCCCAACAAGGACAGGAGCTAACTATGGCTACACCTTC.

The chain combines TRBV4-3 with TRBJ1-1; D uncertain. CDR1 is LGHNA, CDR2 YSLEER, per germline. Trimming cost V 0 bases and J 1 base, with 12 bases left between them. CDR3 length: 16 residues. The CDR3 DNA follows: TGCGCCAGCAGCCAAGATTTAACGGTGGGGAACACTGAAGCTTTCTTT. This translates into CASSQDLTVGNTEAFF.

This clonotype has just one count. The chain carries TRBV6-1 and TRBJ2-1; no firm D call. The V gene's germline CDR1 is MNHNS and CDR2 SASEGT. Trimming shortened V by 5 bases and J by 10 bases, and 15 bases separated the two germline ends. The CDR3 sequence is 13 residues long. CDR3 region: CASSTNPKQEQFF. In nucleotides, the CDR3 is TGTGCCAGCAGTACCAACCCCAAACAAGAGCAGTTCTTC.

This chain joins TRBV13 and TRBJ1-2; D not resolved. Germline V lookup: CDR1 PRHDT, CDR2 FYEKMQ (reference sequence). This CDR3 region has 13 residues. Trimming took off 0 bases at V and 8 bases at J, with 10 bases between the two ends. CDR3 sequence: CASSLGQTPGYTF. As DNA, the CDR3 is TGTGCCAGCAGCTTAGGACAGACCCCAGGCTACACCTTC.

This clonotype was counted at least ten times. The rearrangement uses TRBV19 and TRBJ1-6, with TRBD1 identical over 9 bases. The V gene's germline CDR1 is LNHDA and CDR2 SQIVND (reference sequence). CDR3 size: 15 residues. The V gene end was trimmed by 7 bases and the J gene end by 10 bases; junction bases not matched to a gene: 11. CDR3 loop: CASKARGQGLSPLHF. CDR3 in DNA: TGTGCCAGTAAAGCCCGGGGACAGGGCTTATCACCCCTCCACTTT.

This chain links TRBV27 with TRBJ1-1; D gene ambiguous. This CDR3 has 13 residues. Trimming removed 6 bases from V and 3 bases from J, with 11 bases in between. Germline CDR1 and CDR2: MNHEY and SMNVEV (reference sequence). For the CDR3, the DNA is TGTGCCAGCAGGCTCGGGTTGGACACTGAAGCTTTCTTT. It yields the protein CASRLGLDTEAFF.

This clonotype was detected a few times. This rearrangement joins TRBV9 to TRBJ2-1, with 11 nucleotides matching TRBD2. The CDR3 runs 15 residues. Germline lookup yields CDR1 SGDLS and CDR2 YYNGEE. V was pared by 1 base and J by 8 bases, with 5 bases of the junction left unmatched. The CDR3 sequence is CASSVSGTSGHEQFF. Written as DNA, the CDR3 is TGTGCCAGCAGCGTATCAGGGACTAGCGGACATGAGCAGTTCTTC.

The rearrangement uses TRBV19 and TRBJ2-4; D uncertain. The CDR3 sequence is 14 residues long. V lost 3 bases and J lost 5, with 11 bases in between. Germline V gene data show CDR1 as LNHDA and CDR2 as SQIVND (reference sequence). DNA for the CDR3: TGTGCCAGTAGTATGGGAAACCAACAAAACATTCAGTACTTC. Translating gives CASSMGNQQNIQYF.

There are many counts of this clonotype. CDR3 in DNA: TGTGCCAGCAGTTTGGGGGGGCGAATCCACGAGCAGTACTTC. This translates into CASSLGGRIHEQYF. The rearrangement uses TRBV12-3 or TRBV12-4 and TRBJ2-7; D may be TRBD2 (7 bases). The V gene lost 3 bases and the J gene lost 5 bases, with 14 bases spanning the gap. This CDR3 is 14 amino acids long.

CDR3 region: CASSPGDRSVVLSGNTIYF. The DNA for the CDR3 is TGTGCCAGCAGCCCGGGGGACAGATCTGTCGTACTCTCTGGAAACACCATATATTTT. The chain employs TRBV11-2 and TRBJ1-3; 7 bases align to TRBD1. The CDR3 is made up of 19 amino acids. In germline, CDR1 is SGHAT, CDR2 FQNNGV. V lost 5 bases, J lost 0 bases, and 16 bases stayed unmatched.

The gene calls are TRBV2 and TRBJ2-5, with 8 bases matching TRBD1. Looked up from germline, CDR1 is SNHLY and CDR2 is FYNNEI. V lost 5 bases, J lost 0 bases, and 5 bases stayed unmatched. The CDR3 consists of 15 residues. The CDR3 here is CASSSDRGDQETQYF. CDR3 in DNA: TGTGCCAGCAGTTCAGACAGGGGAGACCAAGAGACCCAGTACTTC.